This T cell receptor beta chain derives from a study of T cells in Graves' hyperthyroidism and ophthalmopathy (dated by TCRdb to the late 2010s). Context from the whole study: Peripheral blood was sampled at the time of initial diagnosis, prior to any treatment. TCR Vbeta CDR3 sequencing of 130 to 150 peripheral blood samples (fewer than 45 ophthalmopathy, 75 hyperthyroidism and approximately 17 progressor patients) is reported in the paper. Once sampling was done, hyperthyroidism patients were given methimazole at a starting dose of 30 mg daily, whereas ophthalmopathy patients were given high-dose intravenous methylprednisolone. To identify TCR V-J signatures that set the groups apart, the researchers used a discovery cohort of more than 95 patients, made up of roughly 45 with Graves' ophthalmopathy and 55 to 65 with stable Graves' hyperthyroidism. In addition, the study compared T-cell repertoires in thyroid tissue and in blood from five or six Graves' hyperthyroidism patients. An independent validation cohort of around 19 hyperthyroidism patients and some 15 patients who later progressed to ophthalmopathy tested prospective prediction of ophthalmopathy. The approximately 90 discovery patients were randomly split 7:3 into training and test sets. Overall results and qualifications from the work: In validation, progression to ophthalmopathy was predicted by the model with more than 65% sensitivity and 72% to 80% specificity, a median of roughly 6 months before onset. A model built on a 13 V-J signature distinguished ophthalmopathy from stable hyperthyroidism, reaching approximately 89% sensitivity and about 81% specificity in cross-validation and 80%/75% in testing. No statistical method was used to set the sample size in advance, and investigators knew the group allocation. Most expanded thyroid clonotypes (frequency above 0.001) were also detected in blood, a finding suggesting that blood repertoires may reflect thyroid immune responses.

Hyperthyroidism patients were newly diagnosed, had a disease duration of under 2 months, and were aged 18 to 65 years. Patients with uncontrolled infections, other autoimmune diseases, pregnancy or lactation were excluded. Diagnoses were established on the basis of clinical symptoms, serum thyroxine and TRAb, thyroid ultrasound, and orbital computed tomography. Blood from progressor patients was collected at the time of first diagnosis with hyperthyroidism, before any ophthalmopathy symptoms had appeared. Ficoll-Paque density gradient centrifugation was used to isolate PBMCs from under 11 ml of fresh peripheral blood. Progressor patients were initially diagnosed with Graves' hyperthyroidism and developed ophthalmopathy during follow-up. Total RNA was extracted with Trizol reagent, and quality was checked on an Agilent 2100 Bioanalyzer. V sheds 2 bases and J sheds 4 bases, leaving 11 bases between their ends. The germline V gene (reference sequence) yields DFQATT for CDR1 and SNEGSKA for CDR2. The CDR3 numbers 13 residues from cysteine through phenylalanine. Only the CDR3 DNA is retained, 39 bases long and in frame from the first base.

This clonotype was detected ten times or more. Its target antigen remains unknown. Within one base of it there is no much larger clone, and no base qualities were kept. TCR beta CDR3 regions were amplified from RNA transcripts. For the first round of RT-PCR on the TCR CDR3, the HTBI primer set was used together with the Qiagen OneStep RT-PCR kit. A second multiplex PCR round built the libraries, followed by size selection and purification. Libraries were sequenced paired-end with 100 bp reads on an Illumina HiSeq2000. In the original analysis: SOAPnuke was used to process the raw data, removing reads that contained adapters or uncalled bases, had a mean Phred below 15, or lacked an exact match to the constant primer or identifier. High-quality paired reads were merged with COPE v1.2.5, and unique nucleotide sequences were defined as clonotypes. MiTCR v1.1 was used to align clonotypes to the IMGT TRBV, TRBD and TRBJ reference segments. Only V-J combinations with frequency above 0.0001, covering 99.2% of repertoires, were analysed. A TCS score was defined as the ratio between F50 (clonal expansion) and ExV (chaos), using BLOSUM62-based TCRdist between CDR3 peptides within each V-J. Welch's t-statistics and random forest reduced just over 500 V-J features to about 13, which were used in a naive Bayes classifier (R e1071). TCRdb reworked the public reads: Q25 trimming with fastp, MiXCR clone assembly, productive beta chains retained. Rows are combined by CDR3 protein, so each entry shows the most common genes and DNA. These V and J calls rely on TCRdb rather than the paper's analysis. Recorded for this sample are about 770,000 distinct CDR3 sequences; roughly a sixth of them occurred a single time. The top ten clones comprise over 15% of the sample.

The sequence joins TRBV20-1 to TRBJ1-2; there is no confident call for the D gene. Input material: blood. The TCR comes from a woman between 45 and 65 years old with Graves' hyperthyroidism that later progressed to Graves' ophthalmopathy. CDR3 region: CSARSQAGYGYTF. The DNA reads TGCAGTGCTAGATCGCAGGCCGGCTATGGCTACACCTTC.